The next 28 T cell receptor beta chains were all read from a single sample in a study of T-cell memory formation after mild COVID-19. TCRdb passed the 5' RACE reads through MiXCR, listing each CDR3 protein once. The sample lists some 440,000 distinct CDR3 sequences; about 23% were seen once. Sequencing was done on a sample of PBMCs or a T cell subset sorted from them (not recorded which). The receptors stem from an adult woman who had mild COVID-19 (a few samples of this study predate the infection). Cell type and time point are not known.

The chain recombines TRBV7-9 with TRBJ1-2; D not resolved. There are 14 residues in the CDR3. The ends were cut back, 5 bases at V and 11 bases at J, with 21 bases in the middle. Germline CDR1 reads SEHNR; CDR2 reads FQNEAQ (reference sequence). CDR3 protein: CASSRSGLNPSYTF. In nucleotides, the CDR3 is TGTGCCAGCAGCCGATCGGGTCTCAACCCGTCATACACCTTC.

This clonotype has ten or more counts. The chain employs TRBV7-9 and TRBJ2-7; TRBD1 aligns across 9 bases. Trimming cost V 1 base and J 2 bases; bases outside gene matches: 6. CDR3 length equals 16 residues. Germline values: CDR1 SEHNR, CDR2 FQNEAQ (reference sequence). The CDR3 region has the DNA TGTGCCAGCAGCTTAGGGGGGACAGGGAGGACCTACGAGCAGTACTTC. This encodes CASSLGGTGRTYEQYF.

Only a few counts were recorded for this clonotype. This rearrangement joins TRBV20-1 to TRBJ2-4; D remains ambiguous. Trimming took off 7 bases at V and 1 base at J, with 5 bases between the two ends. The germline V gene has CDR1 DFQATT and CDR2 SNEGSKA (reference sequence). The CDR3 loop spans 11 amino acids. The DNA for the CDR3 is TGCAGTGTGTCGGCCAAAAACATTCAGTACTTC. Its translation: CSVSAKNIQYF.

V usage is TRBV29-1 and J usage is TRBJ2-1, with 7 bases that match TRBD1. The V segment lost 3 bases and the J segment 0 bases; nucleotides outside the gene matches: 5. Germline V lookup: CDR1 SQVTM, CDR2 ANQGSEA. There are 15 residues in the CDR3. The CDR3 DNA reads TGCAGCGTTGAGGGACAGTTGAGCTCCTACAATGAGCAGTTCTTC. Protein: CSVEGQLSSYNEQFF.

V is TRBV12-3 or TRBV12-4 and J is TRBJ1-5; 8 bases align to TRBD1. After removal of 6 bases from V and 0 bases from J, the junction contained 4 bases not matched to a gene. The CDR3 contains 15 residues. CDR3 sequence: CASRDRAASNQPQHF. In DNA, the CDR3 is TGTGCCAGCAGGGACAGGGCCGCTAGCAATCAGCCCCAGCATTTT.

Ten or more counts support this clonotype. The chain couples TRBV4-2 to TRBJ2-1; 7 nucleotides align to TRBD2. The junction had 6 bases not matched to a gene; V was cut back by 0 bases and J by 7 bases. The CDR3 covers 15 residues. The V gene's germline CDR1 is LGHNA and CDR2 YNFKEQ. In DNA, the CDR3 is TGTGCCAGCAGCCAAGAAGGCGGGAGTCGAAATGAGCAGTTCTTC. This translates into CASSQEGGSRNEQFF.

CDR3 nucleotide sequence: TGCAGTGCCTCTGACGGGATCGAGCAGTACTTC. The encoded protein is CSASDGIEQYF. The chain couples TRBV20-1 to TRBJ2-7; perhaps TRBD2 as D (5 bases). Looked up from germline, CDR1 is DFQATT and CDR2 is SNEGSKA (reference sequence). The CDR3 has 11 residues. The V gene lost 6 bases and the J gene lost 6 bases, with 12 bases spanning the gap.

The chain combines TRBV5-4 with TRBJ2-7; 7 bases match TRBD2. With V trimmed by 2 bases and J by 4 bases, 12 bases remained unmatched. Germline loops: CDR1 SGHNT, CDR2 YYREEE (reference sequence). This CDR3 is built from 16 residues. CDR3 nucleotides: TGTGCCAGCAGCTTCGGAGCTAGCGGAGGATCGTACGAGCAGTACTTC. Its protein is CASSFGASGGSYEQYF.

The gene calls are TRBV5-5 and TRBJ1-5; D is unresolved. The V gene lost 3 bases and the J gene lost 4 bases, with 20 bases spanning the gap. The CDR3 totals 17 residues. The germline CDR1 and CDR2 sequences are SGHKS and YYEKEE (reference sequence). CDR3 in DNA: TGTGCCAGCAGCTCGGGCCTCGGACCCCTAATAAATCAGCCCCAGCATTTT. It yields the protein CASSSGLGPLINQPQHF.

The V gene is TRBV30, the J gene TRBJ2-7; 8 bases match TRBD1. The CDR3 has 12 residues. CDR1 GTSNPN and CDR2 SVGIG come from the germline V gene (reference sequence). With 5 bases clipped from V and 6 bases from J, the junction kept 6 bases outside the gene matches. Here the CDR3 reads CAWVYDRGEQYF. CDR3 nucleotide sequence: TGTGCCTGGGTGTACGACAGGGGCGAGCAGTACTTC.

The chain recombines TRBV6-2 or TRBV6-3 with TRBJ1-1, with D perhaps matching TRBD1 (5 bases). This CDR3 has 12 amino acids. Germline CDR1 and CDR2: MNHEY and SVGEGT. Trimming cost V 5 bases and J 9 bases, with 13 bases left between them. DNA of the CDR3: TGTGCCAGCAGTGGTCCGGGACCTCAAGCTTTCTTT. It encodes CASSGPGPQAFF.

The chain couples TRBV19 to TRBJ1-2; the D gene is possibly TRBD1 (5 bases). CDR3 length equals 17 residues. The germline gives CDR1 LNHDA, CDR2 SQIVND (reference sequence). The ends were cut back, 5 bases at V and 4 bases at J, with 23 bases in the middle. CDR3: CASSVSWFEGATYGYTF. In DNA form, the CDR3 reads TGTGCCAGTAGTGTCTCTTGGTTTGAAGGGGCCACCTATGGCTACACCTTC. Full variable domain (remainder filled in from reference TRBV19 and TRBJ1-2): DGGITQSPKYLFRKEGQNVTLSCEQNLNHDAMYWYRQDPGQGLRLIYYSQIVNDFQKGDIAEGYSVSREKKESFPLTVTSAQKNPTAFYLCASSVSWFEGATYGYTFGSGTRLTVV.

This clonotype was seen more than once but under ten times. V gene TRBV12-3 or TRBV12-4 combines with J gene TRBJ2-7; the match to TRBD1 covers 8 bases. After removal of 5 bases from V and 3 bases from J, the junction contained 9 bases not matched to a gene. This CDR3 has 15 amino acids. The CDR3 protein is CASSPGTGLGYEQYF. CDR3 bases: TGTGCCAGCAGTCCCGGGACAGGTTTGGGCTACGAGCAGTACTTC.

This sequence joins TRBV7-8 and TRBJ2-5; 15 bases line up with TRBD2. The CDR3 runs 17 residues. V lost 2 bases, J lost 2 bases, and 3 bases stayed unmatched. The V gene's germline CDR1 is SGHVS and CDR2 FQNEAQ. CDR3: CASSLQGTSGGQETQYF. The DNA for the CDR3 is TGTGCCAGCAGCTTACAGGGGACTAGCGGGGGGCAAGAGACCCAGTACTTC.

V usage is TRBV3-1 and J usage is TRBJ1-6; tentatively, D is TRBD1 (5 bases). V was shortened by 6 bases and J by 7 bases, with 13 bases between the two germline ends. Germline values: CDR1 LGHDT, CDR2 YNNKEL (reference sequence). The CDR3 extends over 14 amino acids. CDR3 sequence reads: CASSSGTANSPLHF. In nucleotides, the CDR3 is TGTGCCAGCAGTTCCGGGACGGCGAATTCACCCCTCCACTTT. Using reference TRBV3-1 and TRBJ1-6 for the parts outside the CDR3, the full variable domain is DTAVSQTPKYLVTQMGNDKSIKCEQNLGHDTMYWYKQDSKKFLKIMFSYNNKELIINETVPNRFSPKSPDKAHLNLHINSLELGDSAVYFCASSSGTANSPLHFGNGTRLTVT.

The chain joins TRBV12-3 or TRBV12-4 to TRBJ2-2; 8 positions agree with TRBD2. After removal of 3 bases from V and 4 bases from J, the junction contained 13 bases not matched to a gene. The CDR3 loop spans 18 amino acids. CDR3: CASSLDRGGGAVTGELFF. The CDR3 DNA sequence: TGTGCCAGCAGTTTGGACCGGGGGGGAGGGGCGGTCACCGGGGAGCTGTTTTTT.

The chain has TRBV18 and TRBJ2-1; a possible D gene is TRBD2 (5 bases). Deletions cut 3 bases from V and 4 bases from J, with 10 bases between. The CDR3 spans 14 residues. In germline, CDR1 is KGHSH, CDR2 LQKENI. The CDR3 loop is CASSPSGAYNEQFF. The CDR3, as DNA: TGTGCCAGCTCACCGAGCGGAGCTTACAATGAGCAGTTCTTC. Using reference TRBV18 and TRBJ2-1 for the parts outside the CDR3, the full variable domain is NAGVMQNPRHLVRRRGQEARLRCSPMKGHSHVYWYRQLPEEGLKFMVYLQKENIIDESGMPKERFSAEFPKEGPSILRIQQVVRGDSAAYFCASSPSGAYNEQFFGPGTRLTVL.

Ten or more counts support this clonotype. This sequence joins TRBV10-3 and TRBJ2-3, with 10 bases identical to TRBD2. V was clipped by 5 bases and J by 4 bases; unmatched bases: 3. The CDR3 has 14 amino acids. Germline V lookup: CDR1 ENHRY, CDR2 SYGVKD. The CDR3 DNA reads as TGTGCCATCAGTAGCGGGGGGGCCCCAGATACGCAGTATTTT. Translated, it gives CAISSGGAPDTQYF.

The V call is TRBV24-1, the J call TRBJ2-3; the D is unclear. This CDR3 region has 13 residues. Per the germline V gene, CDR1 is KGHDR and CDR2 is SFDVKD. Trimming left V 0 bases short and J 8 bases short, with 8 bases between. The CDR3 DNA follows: TGTGCCACCAGTGATTTGGGGTCAGCTACGCAGTATTTT. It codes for CATSDLGSATQYF.

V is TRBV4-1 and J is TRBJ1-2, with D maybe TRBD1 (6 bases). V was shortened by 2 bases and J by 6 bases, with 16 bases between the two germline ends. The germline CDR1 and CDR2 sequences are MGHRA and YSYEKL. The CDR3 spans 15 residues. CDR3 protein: CASSQTSGQYHGYTF. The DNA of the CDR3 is TGCGCCAGCAGCCAAACCTCCGGACAGTATCATGGCTACACCTTC.

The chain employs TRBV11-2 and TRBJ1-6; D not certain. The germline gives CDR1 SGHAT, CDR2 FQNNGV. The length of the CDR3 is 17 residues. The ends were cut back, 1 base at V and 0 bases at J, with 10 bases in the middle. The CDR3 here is CASSLVYGDSYNSPLHF. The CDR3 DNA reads TGTGCCAGCAGCTTAGTGTATGGGGACTCCTATAATTCACCCCTCCACTTT.

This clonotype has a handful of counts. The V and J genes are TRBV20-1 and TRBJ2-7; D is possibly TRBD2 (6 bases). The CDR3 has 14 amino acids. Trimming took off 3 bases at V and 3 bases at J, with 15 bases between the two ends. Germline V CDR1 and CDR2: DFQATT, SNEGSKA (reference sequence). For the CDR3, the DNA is TGCAGTGCTAGGAACCGGGACTCGAGCTACGAGCAGTACTTC. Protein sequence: CSARNRDSSYEQYF.

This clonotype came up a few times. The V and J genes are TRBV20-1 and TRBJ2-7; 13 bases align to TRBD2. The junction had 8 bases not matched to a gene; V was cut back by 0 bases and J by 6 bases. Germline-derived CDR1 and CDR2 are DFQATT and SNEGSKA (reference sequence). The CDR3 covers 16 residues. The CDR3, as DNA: TGCAGTGCTAGAGATTTCGGTGGACTAGCGGGAGTCGAGCAGTACTTC. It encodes CSARDFGGLAGVEQYF.

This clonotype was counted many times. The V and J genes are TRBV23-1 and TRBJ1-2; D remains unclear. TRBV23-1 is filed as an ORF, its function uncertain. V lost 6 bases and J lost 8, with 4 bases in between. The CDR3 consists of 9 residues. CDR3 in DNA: TGCGCCAGCAGGAGCGGCTACACCTTC. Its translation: CASRSGYTF.

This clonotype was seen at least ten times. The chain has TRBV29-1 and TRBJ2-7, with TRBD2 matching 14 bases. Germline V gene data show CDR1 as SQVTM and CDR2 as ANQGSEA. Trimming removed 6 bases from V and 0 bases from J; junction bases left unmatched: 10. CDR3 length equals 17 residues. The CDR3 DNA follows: TGCAGCGTCCCGGGACTAGCGGGAGACGGGAGCTCCTACGAGCAGTACTTC. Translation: CSVPGLAGDGSSYEQYF.

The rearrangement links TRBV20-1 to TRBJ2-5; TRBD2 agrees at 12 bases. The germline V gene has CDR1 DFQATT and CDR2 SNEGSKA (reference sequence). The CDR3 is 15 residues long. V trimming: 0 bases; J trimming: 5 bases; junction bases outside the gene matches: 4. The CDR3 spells CSARELAGGLETQYF. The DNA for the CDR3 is TGCAGTGCTAGAGAACTAGCGGGAGGTCTGGAGACCCAGTACTTC.

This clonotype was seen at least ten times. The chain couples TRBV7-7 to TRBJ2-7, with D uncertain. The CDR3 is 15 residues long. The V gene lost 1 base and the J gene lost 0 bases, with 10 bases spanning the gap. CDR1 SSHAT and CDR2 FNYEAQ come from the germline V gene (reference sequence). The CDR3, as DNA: TGTGCCAGCAGCTTAGGGTCGCAGAGCTCCTACGAGCAGTACTTC. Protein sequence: CASSLGSQSSYEQYF.

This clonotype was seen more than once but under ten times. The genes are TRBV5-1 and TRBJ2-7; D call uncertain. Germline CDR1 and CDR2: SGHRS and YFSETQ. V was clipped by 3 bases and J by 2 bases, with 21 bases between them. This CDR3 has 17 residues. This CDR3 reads CASSSGGRLLATYEQYF. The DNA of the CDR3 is TGCGCCAGCAGCTCCGGTGGACGGCTCCTCGCAACCTACGAGCAGTACTTC. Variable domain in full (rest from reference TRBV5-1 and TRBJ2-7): KAGVTQTPRYLIKTRGQQVTLSCSPISGHRSVSWYQQTPGQGLQFLFEYFSETQRNKGNFPGRFSGRQFSNSRSEMNVSTLELGDSALYLCASSSGGRLLATYEQYFGPGTRLTVT.